Presented here are 22 T cell receptor beta chains from one specimen sequenced in a study of shared clonotypes between healthy human individuals. Sequencing used immunoSEQ multiplex PCR; TCRdb keeps in-frame clones, though not all of them. The sample yields about 2,200,000 clones, 90% to 95% seen once. Naive CD8 cells were CD45RO-negative, positively selected for CCR7, excluding terminally differentiated effector memory CD45RA+ cells. The specimen sequenced was naive CD8+ T cells from PBMCs. These receptors came from a young man in good health. Some clones in this sample may be carry-over from other donors' samples.

V usage is TRBV18 and J usage is TRBJ1-1; possible D gene TRBD1, 5 bases. The germline V gene encodes CDR1 KGHSH and CDR2 LQKENI. V lost 0 bases, J lost 0 bases, and 11 bases lay in between. CDR3 size: 16 residues. CDR3: CASSPPLEDMNTEAFF. The DNA for the CDR3 is TGTGCCAGCTCACCACCTTTGGAGGACATGAACACTGAAGCTTTCTTT.

CDR3 residues: CASGTGTVGNQPQHF. DNA of the CDR3: TGTGCCAGCGGCACCGGGACAGTCGGCAATCAGCCCCAGCATTTT. V is TRBV28 and J is TRBJ1-5; 7 nucleotides match TRBD1. Germline CDR1 reads MDHEN; CDR2 reads SYDVKM. V was clipped by 8 bases and J by 2 bases; unmatched bases: 9. This CDR3 comprises 15 residues.

The V and J genes are TRBV7-9 and TRBJ1-4; perhaps TRBD1 as D (5 bases). Trimming pared 4 bases from V and 8 bases from J, leaving 26 bases between. The CDR3 has 18 amino acids. The germline V gene has CDR1 SEHNR and CDR2 FQNEAQ (reference sequence). In DNA, the CDR3 is TGTGCCAGCAGCTCCGGGCTTCAAGGACTCGACCGGGGGGAAAAACTGTTTTTT. The encoded protein is CASSSGLQGLDRGEKLFF.

This chain connects TRBV7-2 to TRBJ2-2; 7 bases align to TRBD2. Germline lookup yields CDR1 SGHTA and CDR2 FQGNSA. J lost 0 bases, V lost 4 bases, and 14 bases had no gene match. This CDR3 region has 19 residues. CDR3 region: CASSSRWGGGVSNTGELFF. CDR3 nucleotides: TGTGCCAGCAGCTCCCGGTGGGGGGGTGGGGTTTCGAACACCGGGGAGCTGTTTTTT.

This chain connects TRBV4-2 to TRBJ2-7; the match to TRBD1 covers 8 bases. The V gene end was trimmed by 0 bases and the J gene end by 2 bases; junction bases not matched to a gene: 9. The CDR3 has 17 amino acids. CDR1 and CDR2 (germline): LGHNA, YNFKEQ. CDR3 sequence reads: CASSQDAGAGGTYEQYF. The CDR3 nucleotides read TGTGCCAGCAGCCAAGATGCCGGGGCAGGGGGCACCTACGAGCAGTACTTC.

The chain couples TRBV11-2 to TRBJ2-1; 7 nucleotides line up with TRBD2. Germline V gene data show CDR1 as SGHAT and CDR2 as FQNNGV. CDR3 size: 15 residues. Unmatched junction bases numbered 6, after V lost 3 bases and J lost 4 bases. The CDR3, as DNA: TGTGCCAGCAGCTTTCGCGGGAGAGGGTACAATGAGCAGTTCTTC. This gives the protein CASSFRGRGYNEQFF.

This rearrangement joins TRBV11-2 to TRBJ1-2; D gene ambiguous. Germline V lookup: CDR1 SGHAT, CDR2 FQNNGV. The CDR3 consists of 15 residues. Trimming left V 2 bases short and J 5 bases short, with 15 bases between. CDR3 bases: TGTGCCAGCAGCTTAAAGCCCGACTTCTCTTATGGCTACACCTTC. It translates to CASSLKPDFSYGYTF.

Here the CDR3 reads CAARGGKGEAFF. For the CDR3, the DNA is TGTGCCGCACGGGGGGGGAAAGGTGAAGCTTTCTTT. This chain links TRBV28 with TRBJ1-1; the D gene is possibly TRBD1 (5 bases). CDR3 length equals 12 residues. The germline V and J ends were trimmed by 11 bases and 7 bases, with 17 bases remaining between them. CDR1 and CDR2 (germline): MDHEN, SYDVKM. Combining the CDR3 with reference TRBV28 and TRBJ1-1 gives the whole variable domain DVKVTQSSRYLVKRTGEKVFLECVQDMDHENMFWYRQDPGLGLRLIYFSYDVKMKEKGDIPEGYSVSREKKERFSLILESASTNQTSMYLCAARGGKGEAFFGQGTRLTVV.

On this clone itself: Other DNA sequences within the sample encode an identical CDR3. The chain links TRBV19 to TRBJ1-5; no clear D. CDR1 and CDR2 (germline): LNHDA, SQIVND (reference sequence). The CDR3 is 12 residues long. Trimming cost V 5 bases and J 2 bases, with 4 bases left between them. The CDR3 protein is CASSAGNQPQHF. The CDR3 DNA sequence: TGTGCCAGTAGTGCAGGCAATCAGCCCCAGCATTTT.

The V gene is TRBV7-9, the J gene TRBJ2-1; D could derive from TRBD1 or TRBD2 (5 bases each). The V end lost 5 bases, the J end lost 2 bases, and 13 bases lay between the germline ends. Germline V CDR1 and CDR2: SEHNR, FQNEAQ (reference sequence). The CDR3 spans 15 residues. CDR3 coding DNA: TGTGCCAGCAGCGCCCTCCCGGGACCCTACAATGAGCAGTTCTTC. Translating it yields CASSALPGPYNEQFF.

The chain uses TRBV9 and TRBJ2-1, with a weak D call TRBD1 (6 bases). Per germline, CDR1 SGDLS and CDR2 YYNGEE. This CDR3 region has 14 residues. Trimming removed 0 bases from V and 8 bases from J, with 12 bases in between. CDR3 region: CASSVAGKGDEQFF. CDR3 nucleotides: TGTGCCAGCAGCGTAGCCGGGAAGGGGGATGAGCAGTTCTTC.

The chain carries TRBV15 and TRBJ1-2, with D hard to call. V was trimmed by 0 bases and J by 4 bases, leaving 9 bases between them. CDR3 size: 14 residues. Germline V lookup: CDR1 LNHNV, CDR2 YYDKDF (reference sequence). The DNA for the CDR3 is TGTGCCACCAGCAGAGATCGGGCCAGCTATGGCTACACCTTC. Translating it yields CATSRDRASYGYTF.

This rearrangement joins TRBV7-6 to TRBJ2-7; D is ambiguous. The germline CDR1 and CDR2 sequences are SGHVS and FNYEAQ. The CDR3 totals 11 residues. V shed 4 bases and J shed 7 bases, with 8 bases lying between them. This CDR3 reads CASSSLNEQYF. The CDR3 DNA sequence: TGTGCCAGCAGCTCCCTGAATGAGCAGTACTTC.

The rearrangement uses TRBV27 and TRBJ2-6, with TRBD1 as a possible D gene (5 bases). CDR3 length: 15 residues. V was cut by 3 bases and J by 2 bases, with 8 bases left in between. The germline gives CDR1 MNHEY, CDR2 SMNVEV (reference sequence). The CDR3 DNA reads as TGTGCCAGCAGTTTCGCAGGGCCTGGGGCCAACGTCCTGACTTTC. As protein: CASSFAGPGANVLTF. Full variable domain (remainder filled in from reference TRBV27 and TRBJ2-6): EAQVTQNPRYLITVTGKKLTVTCSQNMNHEYMSWYRQDPGLGLRQIYYSMNVEVTDKGDVPEGYKVSRKEKRNFPLILESPSPNQTSLYFCASSFAGPGANVLTFGAGSRLTVL.

As concerns this clone: This same CDR3 is encoded by further DNA sequences in the sample. This chain links TRBV27 with TRBJ1-5, with D uncertain. V lost 9 bases to trimming and J lost 0 bases, with 9 bases between them. Per the germline V gene, CDR1 is MNHEY and CDR2 is SMNVEV (reference sequence). The CDR3 is made up of 13 amino acids. The DNA for the CDR3 is TGTGCCAGTTCCACCTATAGCAATCAGCCCCAGCATTTT. Its translation is CASSTYSNQPQHF.

The genes are TRBV4-2 and TRBJ2-1; TRBD1 agrees at 7 bases. The V and J ends lost 3 bases and 8 bases, in that order; junction bases with no gene match: 13. Germline assignment: CDR1 LGHNA and CDR2 YNFKEQ. The CDR3 sequence is 16 residues long. CDR3 residues: CASSHFPGQIRDEQFF. The DNA of the CDR3 is TGTGCCAGCAGCCACTTCCCGGGACAGATTAGGGATGAGCAGTTCTTC.

V usage is TRBV27 and J usage is TRBJ2-3; D not resolved. Germline V gives CDR1 MNHEY, CDR2 SMNVEV (reference sequence). The V gene lost 6 bases and the J gene lost 5 bases, with 15 bases spanning the gap. The CDR3 contains 14 residues. CDR3 nucleotides: TGTGCCAGCAGATTTTCCCCTTCGGTAGATACGCAGTATTTT. Amino acids: CASRFSPSVDTQYF.

The chain has TRBV2 and TRBJ2-7; 11 nucleotides line up with TRBD1. J gave up 2 bases and V 1 base, and 1 base lay outside the gene matches. The germline gives CDR1 SNHLY, CDR2 FYNNEI. The CDR3 spans 15 residues. The CDR3 is CASSEGTGGTYEQYF. Written as DNA, the CDR3 is TGTGCCAGCAGTGAAGGGACAGGGGGCACCTACGAGCAGTACTTC.

This clone is a singleton in its sample. The V call is TRBV28, the J call TRBJ2-1, with TRBD1 as a possible D gene (6 bases). Trimming took 6 bases from V and 4 from J, leaving 19 bases between them. Germline V gives CDR1 MDHEN, CDR2 SYDVKM. The CDR3 sequence is 16 residues long. The CDR3: CASRTFRDQGYNEQFF. In DNA form, the CDR3 reads TGTGCCAGCAGGACTTTTCGGGATCAGGGGTACAATGAGCAGTTCTTC.

The chain couples TRBV5-6 to TRBJ1-3; D not certain. Germline V lookup: CDR1 SGHDT, CDR2 YYEEEE. V lost 3 bases and J lost 0, with 7 bases in between. This CDR3 is built from 14 residues. CDR3 residues: CASSYRNSGNTIYF. The CDR3 DNA reads TGTGCCAGCAGCTATCGCAACTCTGGAAACACCATATATTTT.

The rearrangement joins TRBV28 to TRBJ2-1; 8 positions match TRBD2. From germline, CDR1 is MDHEN and CDR2 SYDVKM. V gave up 1 base and J gave up 11 bases; unmatched junction bases: 10. This CDR3 contains 15 residues. The CDR3 sequence: CASSLSPGGSLKQFF. In nucleotides, the CDR3 is TGTGCCAGCAGTTTATCACCGGGAGGGAGTTTGAAGCAGTTCTTC.

The rearrangement uses TRBV29-1 and TRBJ2-2, with D possibly TRBD1 on 6 matching bases. Germline V lookup: CDR1 SQVTM, CDR2 ANQGSEA. There are 12 residues in the CDR3. V was cut by 6 bases and J by 4 bases, with 9 bases left in between. The CDR3 reads CSVRTATGELFF. CDR3 in DNA: TGCAGCGTCAGGACAGCCACCGGGGAGCTGTTTTTT.